This passage covers 8 T cell receptor beta chains from one sample sequenced in a study of Ad26.COV2.S vaccination and SARS-CoV-2 variants. Treatment given: over 15 received Ad26.COV2.S at low or high dose, single or two shots; 5 received placebo; per-sample allocation not given. Sampling happened 63 days after the first vaccine or placebo injection. Produced via immunoSEQ multiplex PCR; TCRdb's table is partial and in-frame only. The data show under 550,000 clones, about 93% seen once. The sample here was peripheral blood, taken in a trial of Ad26.COV2.S vaccine versus placebo. The receptors come from a person aged 18-65 years who received the Ad26.COV2.S COVID-19 vaccine or a placebo.

The gene calls are TRBV11-3 and TRBJ2-7; D gene uncertain. Per the germline V gene, CDR1 is SGHNT and CDR2 is YENEEA. V lost 4 bases, J lost 6 bases, and 16 bases lay in between. The CDR3 spans 14 residues. The CDR3 bases are TGTGCCAGCAGCTCCCACGGCCTGGGCGGCGAGCAGTACTTC. Encoded protein: CASSSHGLGGEQYF.

The chain is built from TRBV30 and TRBJ1-3; D is unresolved. The V end lost 2 bases, the J end lost 2 bases, and 7 bases lay between the germline ends. CDR1 GTSNPN and CDR2 SVGIG come from the germline V gene (reference sequence). This CDR3 contains 13 residues. The CDR3 spells CAWSIGTGNTIYF. The CDR3 DNA follows: TGTGCCTGGAGTATCGGTACTGGAAACACCATATATTTT.

The gene calls are TRBV12-3 or TRBV12-4 and TRBJ1-2; TRBD1 agrees at 7 bases. V lost 6 bases, J lost 1 base, and 2 bases stayed unmatched. The CDR3 contains 13 residues. CDR3 coding DNA: TGTGCCAGCAGGAGGGACAGTAACTATGGCTACACCTTC. Encoded protein: CASRRDSNYGYTF.

The CDR3 DNA sequence: TGCGCCAGCCGGGGGGACAACTACAATGAGCAGTTCTTC. Amino acid sequence: CASRGDNYNEQFF. This chain uses TRBV5-1 with TRBJ2-1; tentatively, D is TRBD2 (7 bases). Per germline, CDR1 SGHRS and CDR2 YFSETQ. Trimming cost V 7 bases and J 3 bases, with 11 bases left between them. The CDR3 is 13 residues long.

The chain recombines TRBV5-1 with TRBJ1-2; the match to TRBD1 covers 7 bases. J gave up 3 bases and V 0 bases, and 5 bases lay outside the gene matches. CDR3 length: 15 amino acids. Germline V CDR1 and CDR2: SGHRS, YFSETQ. The CDR3 here is CASSLVPGGDYGYTF. DNA of the CDR3: TGCGCCAGCAGCTTGGTTCCAGGGGGGGACTATGGCTACACCTTC. The whole variable domain, filled in from reference TRBV5-1 and TRBJ1-2, reads KAGVTQTPRYLIKTRGQQVTLSCSPISGHRSVSWYQQTPGQGLQFLFEYFSETQRNKGNFPGRFSGRQFSNSRSEMNVSTLELGDSALYLCASSLVPGGDYGYTFGSGTRLTVV.

This clone was seen just once. J is TRBJ2-3 and V is TRBV10-2; D remains ambiguous. The CDR3 has 14 residues. Between the trimmed V and J ends, which lost 5 bases and 2 bases, there was a span of 11 bases. Germline CDR1 reads WSHSY; CDR2 reads SAAADI. The CDR3 spells CASSLIPTTDTQYF. CDR3 nucleotides: TGCGCCAGCAGTCTAATTCCTACCACAGATACGCAGTATTTT.

This clone was seen just once. This chain uses TRBV10-3 with TRBJ2-7; D is unclear. The CDR3 runs to 13 residues. Trimming pared 3 bases from V and 4 bases from J, leaving 10 bases between. Germline CDR1 and CDR2: ENHRY and SYGVKD. Here the CDR3 reads CAISEMDLYEQYF. The CDR3 nucleotides are TGTGCCATCAGTGAAATGGACCTGTACGAGCAGTACTTC.

The genes are TRBV25-1 and TRBJ2-3, with D perhaps assigned TRBD1 or TRBD2 (5 bases each). Germline CDR1 and CDR2: MGHDK and SYGVNS. Trimming stripped 1 base from V and 1 base from J, with 9 bases between. The CDR3 contains 15 residues. The CDR3 region is CASSEWGIRTDTQYF. In DNA form, the CDR3 reads TGTGCCAGCAGTGAATGGGGGATACGCACAGATACGCAGTATTTT.